One TCR beta chain is described in this entry. This sample was taken from a study of cytomegalovirus exposure and HLA in healthy donors. Primers: 60 Vbeta forward and 13 Jbeta reverse. Here immunoSEQ multiplex PCR was the method, and the copy in TCRdb shows in-frame clones only, minus some. This sample carries around 64,000 clones, 80% to 90% of them seen once, and the ten largest clones take roughly 12%. Trimming took off 1 base at V and 0 bases at J, with 9 bases between the two ends. CDR3 length: 16 amino acids. CDR1 and CDR2 from the germline V gene are ENHRY and SYGVKD. The source material was PBMCs. The chain recombines TRBV10-3 with TRBJ1-4; D ambiguous. This TCR came from a woman aged 25 to 39 in good health and CMV-seropositive. The CDR3 nucleotides read TGTGCCATCAGTGAGTTCCAACTCGCAACTAATGAAAAACTGTTTTTT. Its translation is CAISEFQLATNEKLFF.